One sample yielded the 13 T cell receptor beta chains listed below, sequenced in a study of CD8 T cells in Susac syndrome. About 0.5 to 1 ug RNA was reverse transcribed with random hexamers. TCRdb independently ran MiXCR on the immunoSEQ multiplex PCR reads; one entry per CDR3 protein. The sample consists of tens of thousands of distinct CDR3 sequences, more than 85% of them appearing once. Sequencing input: CD8+ T cells from PBMCs. The source is a human donor with Susac syndrome.

The chain combines TRBV5-1 with TRBJ2-3; D is unclear. Trimming took off 5 bases at V and 0 bases at J, with 16 bases between the two ends. The CDR3 spans 16 residues. Germline CDR1 is SGHRS and CDR2 is YFSETQ. Written as DNA, the CDR3 is TGCGCCAGCAGATACCCGAGAGACTCTAGCACAGATACGCAGTATTTT. Its translation is CASRYPRDSSTDTQYF.

The rearrangement uses TRBV12-3 or TRBV12-4 and TRBJ1-1, with D uncertain. Trimming took 6 bases from V and 8 from J, leaving 13 bases between them. The CDR3 has 12 amino acids. DNA for the CDR3: TGTGCCAGCAGCGCCGGCCAGACAGAAGCTTTCTTT. Translation gives CASSAGQTEAFF.

The chain employs TRBV7-6 and TRBJ2-7; no reliable D call. CDR3 size: 12 residues. V was clipped by 7 bases and J by 7 bases, with 14 bases between them. Germline loops: CDR1 SGHVS, CDR2 FNYEAQ. CDR3 sequence (DNA): TGTGCCAGCACCTCGTCCCCTCGGGAGCAGTACTTC. Amino acid sequence: CASTSSPREQYF. Combining the CDR3 with reference TRBV7-6 and TRBJ2-7 gives the whole variable domain GAGVSQSPRYKVTKRGQDVALRCDPISGHVSLYWYRQALGQGPEFLTYFNYEAQQDKSGLPNDRFSAERPEGSISTLTIQRTEQRDSAMYRCASTSSPREQYFGPGTRLTVT.

The table lists this clonotype with a count of one. The V and J genes are TRBV28 and TRBJ1-5; tentatively, D is TRBD1 (5 bases). V shed 7 bases and J shed 1 base, with 11 bases lying between them. Per germline, CDR1 MDHEN and CDR2 SYDVKM. This CDR3 has 14 amino acids. The CDR3 sequence: CASTGGNSNQPQHF. The CDR3 bases are TGTGCCAGCACGGGGGGGAACAGCAATCAGCCCCAGCATTTT.

This rearrangement joins TRBV13 to TRBJ1-4, with D possibly being TRBD1 (5 bases). This CDR3 is 14 amino acids long. The V and J ends lost 3 bases and 8 bases respectively, with 13 bases between them. Germline values: CDR1 PRHDT, CDR2 FYEKMQ (reference sequence). CDR3 in DNA: TGTGCCAGCAGCTTGGCCGGGACGGAAGAAAAACTGTTTTTT. Protein: CASSLAGTEEKLFF.

The chain employs TRBV20-1 and TRBJ2-3; the D is unclear. Deletions cut 4 bases from V and 0 bases from J, with 11 bases between. Germline CDR1 and CDR2: DFQATT and SNEGSKA (reference sequence). This CDR3 spans 14 amino acids. DNA of the CDR3: TGCAGTGCTACCAACGGTCAGAGCACAGATACGCAGTATTTT. Encoded protein: CSATNGQSTDTQYF.

CDR3 nucleotide sequence: TGCAGCGTTGAGGTACCGGGGACAAGGTCGAACTCTGGTGAGCAGTTCTTC. Protein product: CSVEVPGTRSNSGEQFF. This rearrangement joins TRBV29-1 to TRBJ2-1, with D possibly TRBD1 on 6 matching bases. The germline V gene has CDR1 SQVTM and CDR2 ANQGSEA. This CDR3 has 17 amino acids. V gave up 3 bases and J gave up 9 bases, with 27 bases separating them.

The CDR3 region has the DNA TGCAGTGCTAGAGATAGGGCGGGAGGGCTGACGGGCGAGCAGTACTTC. This codes for CSARDRAGGLTGEQYF. The V and J genes are TRBV20-1 and TRBJ2-7; 9 nucleotides match TRBD2. V trimming: 0 bases; J trimming: 6 bases; junction bases outside the gene matches: 12. The CDR3 totals 16 residues. Germline CDR1 is DFQATT and CDR2 is SNEGSKA (reference sequence).

The V gene is TRBV29-1, the J gene TRBJ2-3, with 8 nucleotides matching TRBD2. The germline CDR1 and CDR2 sequences are SQVTM and ANQGSEA. J gave up 0 bases and V 8 bases, and 16 bases lay outside the gene matches. The CDR3 runs 17 residues. The CDR3: CSSDGFFREGSTDTQYF. The CDR3 nucleotides are TGCAGCTCCGACGGGTTTTTTCGGGAGGGGAGCACAGATACGCAGTATTTT.

The chain employs TRBV29-1 and TRBJ2-1; D gene unclear. V was pared by 5 bases and J by 8 bases, with 7 bases between. There are 10 residues in the CDR3. Germline V CDR1 and CDR2: SQVTM, ANQGSEA. The CDR3 spells CSVIRDEQFF. The CDR3 DNA sequence: TGCAGCGTTATCCGGGATGAGCAGTTCTTC.

The chain couples TRBV7-2 to TRBJ2-7; D is uncertain. The V end lost 7 bases, the J end lost 7 bases, and 14 bases lay between the germline ends. From germline, CDR1 is SGHTA and CDR2 FQGNSA. The CDR3 totals 12 residues. CDR3 nucleotide sequence: TGTGCCAGCACCGACGGGCTCTTGGAGCAGTACTTC. It encodes CASTDGLLEQYF.

The chain couples TRBV30 to TRBJ1-2, with 7 bases that match TRBD1. V lost 3 bases, J lost 3 bases, and 16 bases stayed unmatched. The CDR3 runs to 17 residues. The germline CDR1 and CDR2 sequences are GTSNPN and SVGIG (reference sequence). The CDR3 coding sequence is TGTGCCTGGAGGCCCAAACCCGACAGGGAAAAGGACTATGGCTACACCTTC. This encodes CAWRPKPDREKDYGYTF.

This sequence joins TRBV12-3 or TRBV12-4 and TRBJ1-2; D unresolved. The CDR3 extends over 12 amino acids. V lost 3 bases to trimming and J lost 6 bases, with 8 bases between them. The CDR3 coding sequence is TGTGCCAGCAGTTTCATTAGGGATGGCTACACCTTC. This translates into CASSFIRDGYTF.